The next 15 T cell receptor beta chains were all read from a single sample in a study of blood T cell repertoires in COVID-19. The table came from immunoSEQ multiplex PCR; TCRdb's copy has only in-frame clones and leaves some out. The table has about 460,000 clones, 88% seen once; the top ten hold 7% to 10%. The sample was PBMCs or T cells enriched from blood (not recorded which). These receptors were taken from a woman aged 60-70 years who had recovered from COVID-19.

The CDR3 region is CATSPEVRGFGNTIYF. CDR3 DNA sequence: TGTGCCACCAGCCCAGAGGTTAGGGGATTCGGAAACACCATATATTTT. J is TRBJ1-3 and V is TRBV15; perhaps TRBD1 as D (5 bases). Trimming cost V 5 bases and J 4 bases, with 18 bases left between them. Germline-derived CDR1 and CDR2 are LNHNV and YYDKDF (reference sequence). The CDR3 is made up of 16 amino acids.

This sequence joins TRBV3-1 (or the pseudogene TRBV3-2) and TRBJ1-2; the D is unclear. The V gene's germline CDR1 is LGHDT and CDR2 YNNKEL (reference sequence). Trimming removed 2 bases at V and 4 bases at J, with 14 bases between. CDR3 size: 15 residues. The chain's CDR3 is CASSQTFTDPYGYTF. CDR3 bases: TGTGCCAGCAGCCAAACATTTACAGACCCCTATGGCTACACCTTC.

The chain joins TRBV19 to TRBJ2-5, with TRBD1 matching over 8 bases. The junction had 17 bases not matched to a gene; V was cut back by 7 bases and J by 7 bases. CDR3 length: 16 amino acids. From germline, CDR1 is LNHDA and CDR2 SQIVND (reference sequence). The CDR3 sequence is CASTPGQGREWGTQYF. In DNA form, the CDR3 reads TGTGCCAGTACCCCTGGACAGGGTAGGGAATGGGGGACCCAGTACTTC.

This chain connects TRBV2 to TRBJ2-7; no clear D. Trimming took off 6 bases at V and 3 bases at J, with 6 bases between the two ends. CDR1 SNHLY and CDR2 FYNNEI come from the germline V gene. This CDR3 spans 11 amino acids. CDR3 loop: CASSPFYEQYV. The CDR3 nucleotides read TGTGCCAGCAGCCCATTCTACGAGCAGTACGTC.

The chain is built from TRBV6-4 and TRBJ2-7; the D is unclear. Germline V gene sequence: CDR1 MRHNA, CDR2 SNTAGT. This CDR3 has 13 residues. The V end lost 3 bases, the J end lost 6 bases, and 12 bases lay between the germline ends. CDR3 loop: CASSDPPSLEQYF. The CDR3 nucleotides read TGTGCCAGCAGTGATCCCCCGTCCCTCGAGCAGTACTTC.

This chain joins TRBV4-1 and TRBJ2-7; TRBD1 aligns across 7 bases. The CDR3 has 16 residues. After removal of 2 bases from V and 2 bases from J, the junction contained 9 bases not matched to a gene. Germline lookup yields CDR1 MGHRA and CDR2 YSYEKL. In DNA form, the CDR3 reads TGCGCCAGCAGCCAACAGACAGGGAGTAGGGCCTACGAGCAGTACTTC. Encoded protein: CASSQQTGSRAYEQYF.

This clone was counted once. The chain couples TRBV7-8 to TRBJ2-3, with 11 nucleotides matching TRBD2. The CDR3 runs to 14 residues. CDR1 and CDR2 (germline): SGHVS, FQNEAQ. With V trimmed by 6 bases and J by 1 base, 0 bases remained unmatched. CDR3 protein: CASRLAGGTDTQYF. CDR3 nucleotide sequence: TGTGCCAGCAGACTAGCGGGGGGCACAGATACGCAGTATTTT.

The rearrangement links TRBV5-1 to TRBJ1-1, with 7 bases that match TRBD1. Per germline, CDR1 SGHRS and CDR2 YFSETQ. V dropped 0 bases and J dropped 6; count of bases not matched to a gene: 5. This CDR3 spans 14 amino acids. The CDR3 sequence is CASSLGQGVPEAFF. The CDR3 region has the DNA TGCGCCAGCAGCTTGGGTCAGGGGGTACCTGAAGCTTTCTTT. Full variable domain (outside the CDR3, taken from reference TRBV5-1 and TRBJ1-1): KAGVTQTPRYLIKTRGQQVTLSCSPISGHRSVSWYQQTPGQGLQFLFEYFSETQRNKGNFPGRFSGRQFSNSRSEMNVSTLELGDSALYLCASSLGQGVPEAFFGQGTRLTVV.

The CDR3 nucleotides are TGTGCCAGCACCTACCAGACTGCCATGAACACTGAAGCTTTCTTT. It translates to CASTYQTAMNTEAFF. The chain carries TRBV6-5 and TRBJ1-1; no clear D gene. V was trimmed by 7 bases and J by 0 bases, leaving 15 bases between them. The CDR3 length is 15 residues. Germline V gives CDR1 MNHEY, CDR2 SVGAGI.

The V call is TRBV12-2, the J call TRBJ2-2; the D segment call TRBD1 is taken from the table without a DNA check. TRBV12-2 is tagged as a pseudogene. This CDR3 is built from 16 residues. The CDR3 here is CASRLVGTGRTGELFF. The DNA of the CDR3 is TGTGCAAGTCGCTTAGTAGGGACAGGGAGGACCGGGGAGCTGTTTTTT.

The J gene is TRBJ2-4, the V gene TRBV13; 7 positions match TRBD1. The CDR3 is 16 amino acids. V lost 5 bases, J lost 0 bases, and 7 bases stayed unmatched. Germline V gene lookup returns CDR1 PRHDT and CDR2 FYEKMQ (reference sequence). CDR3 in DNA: TGTGCCAGCAGCCCAGAGACAGGGCTAGCCAAAAACATTCAGTACTTC. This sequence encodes CASSPETGLAKNIQYF.

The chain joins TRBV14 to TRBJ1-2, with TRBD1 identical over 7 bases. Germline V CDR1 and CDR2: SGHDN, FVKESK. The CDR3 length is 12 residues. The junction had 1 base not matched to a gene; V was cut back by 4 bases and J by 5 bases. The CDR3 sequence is CASSPGGYGYTF. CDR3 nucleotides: TGTGCCAGCAGCCCAGGGGGGTATGGCTACACCTTC.

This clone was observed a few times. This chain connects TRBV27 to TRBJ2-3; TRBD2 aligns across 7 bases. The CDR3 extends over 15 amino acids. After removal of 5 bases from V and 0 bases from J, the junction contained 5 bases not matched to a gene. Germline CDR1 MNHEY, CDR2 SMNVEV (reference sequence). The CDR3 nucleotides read TGTGCCAGCAGTGTCGGGGGGTCCAGCACAGATACGCAGTATTTT. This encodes CASSVGGSSTDTQYF.

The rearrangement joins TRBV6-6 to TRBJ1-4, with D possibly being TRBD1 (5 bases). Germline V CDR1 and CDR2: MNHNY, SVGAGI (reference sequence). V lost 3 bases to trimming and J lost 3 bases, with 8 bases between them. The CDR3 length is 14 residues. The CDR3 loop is CASSYTGSNEKLFF. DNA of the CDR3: TGTGCCAGCAGTTATACAGGCTCTAATGAAAAACTGTTTTTT.

The CDR3 sequence: CASIGLAGGSIQYF. CDR3 nucleotide sequence: TGTGCCAGCATCGGACTAGCGGGGGGGTCCATTCAGTACTTC. The chain carries TRBV6-5 and TRBJ2-4; 15 bases map to TRBD2. The V segment lost 7 bases and the J segment 9 bases; nucleotides outside the gene matches: 4. Germline V gives CDR1 MNHEY, CDR2 SVGAGI. This CDR3 comprises 14 residues.